There are many counts of the clone carrying this T cell receptor (beta chain). This sample is part of a study of spatial heterogeneity in lung cancer. Documented time point: sample taken at primary tumor resection. Whole RNA came from tumor, nontumor lung or frozen PBMC and was sequenced without being sorted. This CDR3 comprises 13 residues. Trimming took 4 bases from V and 5 from J; bases not matched to a gene: 2. Germline V gives CDR1 SGHRS, CDR2 YFSETQ. Each CDR3 protein gets one entry after TCRdb re-called the 5' RACE reads with MiXCR. This table has around 63,000 distinct CDR3 sequences, about 8% appearing once.

The V gene is TRBV5-1, the J gene TRBJ1-1, with TRBD1 matching 10 bases. The clonotype was recovered from a female donor with early-stage non-small cell lung cancer. Source: PBMCs, taken at surgery. CDR3: CASSRDRGTEAFF. In DNA, the CDR3 is TGCGCCAGCAGCAGGGACAGGGGAACTGAAGCTTTCTTT.